This T cell receptor (beta chain) originates from a study of shared T cell receptors in the human thymus. Libraries were prepared by immunoSEQ multiplex PCR; TCRdb keeps only in-frame clonotypes and omits some of them. The table includes some 700,000 clones, around 85% detected once. The CDR3 extends over 16 amino acids. Trimming stripped 3 bases from V and 0 bases from J, with 11 bases between. Germline V CDR1 and CDR2: MGHRA, YSYEKL. The data also belong to a second study, concerning human thymus T cells. As that study records: Corrective cardiac surgery supplied the resected thymus tissue. Repertoires from thymus and blood appeared to show biased V and J gene usage. Related research described strongly overlapping thymic repertoires in unrelated people.

The TCR sequence derives from a girl under three years old with a congenital heart defect. This rearrangement joins TRBV4-1 to TRBJ2-2, with TRBD1 as a possible D gene (7 bases). The material sequenced was thymocytes. The CDR3 sequence is CASSQEGQSNTGELFF. Here the CDR3 DNA reads TGCGCCAGCAGCCAGGAGGGACAGTCGAACACCGGGGAGCTGTTTTTT.